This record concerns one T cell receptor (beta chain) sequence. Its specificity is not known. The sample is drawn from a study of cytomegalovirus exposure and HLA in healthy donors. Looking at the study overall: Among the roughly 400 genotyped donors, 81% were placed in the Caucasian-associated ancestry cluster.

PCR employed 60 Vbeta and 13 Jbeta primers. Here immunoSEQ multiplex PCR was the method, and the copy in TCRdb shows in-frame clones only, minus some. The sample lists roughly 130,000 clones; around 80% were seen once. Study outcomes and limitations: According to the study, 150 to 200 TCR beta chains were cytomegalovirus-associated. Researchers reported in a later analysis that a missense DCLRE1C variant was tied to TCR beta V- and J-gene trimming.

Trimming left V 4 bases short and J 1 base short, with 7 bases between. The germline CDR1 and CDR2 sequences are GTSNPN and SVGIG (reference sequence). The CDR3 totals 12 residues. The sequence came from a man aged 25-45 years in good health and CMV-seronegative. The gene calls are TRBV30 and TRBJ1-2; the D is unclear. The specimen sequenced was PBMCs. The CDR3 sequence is CAWTAVNYGYTF. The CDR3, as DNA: TGTGCCTGGACTGCGGTTAACTATGGCTACACCTTC.